One and the same sample provided the 15 T cell receptor beta chains below, sequenced in a study of response to subunit inactivated influenza vaccine. MiXCR, run by TCRdb on the RT-PCR reads, gives a single entry per CDR3 protein. The data contain roughly 710,000 distinct CDR3 sequences, 14% of them singletons. Sequenced material: PBMCs from blood, taken 14 to 15 days before vaccination. These receptors all come from a man aged 50-60 years who received an inactivated influenza vaccine.

CDR3 region: CAISDGRSYEQYF. The DNA for the CDR3 is TGTGCCATCAGTGATGGCAGGAGCTACGAGCAGTACTTC. The V gene is TRBV10-3, the J gene TRBJ2-7; D is ambiguous. CDR1 and CDR2 from the germline V gene are ENHRY and SYGVKD. CDR3 size: 13 residues. With 3 bases removed from V and 3 bases from J, the gap between germline ends came to 9 bases.

V is TRBV20-1 and J is TRBJ1-1; 10 bases match TRBD1. V was pared by 5 bases and J by 1 base, with 4 bases of the junction left unmatched. The CDR3 contains 14 residues. From germline, CDR1 is DFQATT and CDR2 SNEGSKA (reference sequence). CDR3 amino acids: CSAGRQGANTEAFF. CDR3 bases: TGCAGTGCTGGACGACAGGGGGCGAACACTGAAGCTTTCTTT.

In its sample, this clonotype was seen a few times. The chain couples TRBV6-5 to TRBJ2-7; possible D gene TRBD1, 5 bases. The CDR3 has 12 amino acids. The V gene's germline CDR1 is MNHEY and CDR2 SVGAGI. Trimming pared 2 bases from V and 6 bases from J, leaving 8 bases between. This CDR3 reads CASSYRGFEQYF. For the CDR3, the DNA is TGTGCCAGCAGTTACAGGGGATTCGAGCAGTACTTC.

In nucleotides, the CDR3 is TGTGCCAGCAGCTTAGGACGGGGAGCCAAAAACATTCAGTACTTC. This gives the protein CASSLGRGAKNIQYF. The rearrangement links TRBV5-6 to TRBJ2-4, with D maybe TRBD2 (5 bases). The CDR3 extends over 15 amino acids. V dropped 2 bases and J dropped 0 bases, with 9 bases sitting between them. From germline, CDR1 is SGHDT and CDR2 YYEEEE.

This clonotype was seen ten or more times. The chain recombines TRBV29-1 with TRBJ1-3, with D unresolved. From germline, CDR1 is SQVTM and CDR2 ANQGSEA. The CDR3 is made up of 12 amino acids. The V end was cut by 7 bases, the J end by 2 bases, with 9 bases between. CDR3 DNA sequence: TGCAGCGCCACAGAGACTGGAAACACCATATATTTT. Translating it yields CSATETGNTIYF.

This clonotype was detected only a few times. The chain employs TRBV6-2 or TRBV6-3 and TRBJ2-1, with 13 bases fitting TRBD2. CDR1 is MNHEY, CDR2 SVGEGT, per germline. This CDR3 is built from 14 residues. V was pared by 6 bases and J by 5 bases, with 1 base of the junction left unmatched. The CDR3 DNA reads as TGTGCCAGCAGGGGACTAGCGGGGAACAATGAGCAGTTCTTC. Residues: CASRGLAGNNEQFF.

The V and J genes are TRBV20-1 and TRBJ2-5; 10 nucleotides line up with TRBD2. In germline, CDR1 is DFQATT, CDR2 SNEGSKA (reference sequence). With 5 bases clipped from V and 2 bases from J, the junction kept 5 bases outside the gene matches. This CDR3 is built from 14 residues. CDR3 sequence reads: CSASQAGGQETQYF. CDR3 sequence (DNA): TGCAGTGCTTCCCAAGCGGGGGGGCAAGAGACCCAGTACTTC.

The chain combines TRBV4-3 with TRBJ2-3, with 10 nucleotides matching TRBD2. The CDR3 covers 15 residues. The V gene's germline CDR1 is LGHNA and CDR2 YSLEER. After removal of 6 bases from V and 2 bases from J, the junction contained 5 bases not matched to a gene. Here the CDR3 DNA reads TGCGCCAGCAGTCCCGGGACTAGCGTCACAGATACGCAGTATTTT. As protein: CASSPGTSVTDTQYF.

V usage is TRBV12-3 or TRBV12-4 and J usage is TRBJ2-3; D remains unclear. V gave up 6 bases and J gave up 1 base, with 11 bases separating them. This CDR3 spans 14 amino acids. The DNA for the CDR3 is TGTGCCAGCAGATGGGCCACCCGCACAGATACGCAGTATTTT. This gives the protein CASRWATRTDTQYF.

The chain has TRBV28 and TRBJ1-5; the match to TRBD1 covers 7 bases. Trimming removed 1 base from V and 4 bases from J; junction bases left unmatched: 7. Germline lookup yields CDR1 MDHEN and CDR2 SYDVKM. CDR3 size: 16 residues. Here the CDR3 DNA reads TGTGCCAGCAGTTTATTGCGGACAGGCTTAAATCAGCCCCAGCATTTT. This gives the protein CASSLLRTGLNQPQHF.

This clonotype has a count of ten or more. The J gene is TRBJ2-1, the V gene TRBV11-2; 7 bases are shared with TRBD1. The CDR3 has 14 amino acids. Per germline, CDR1 SGHAT and CDR2 FQNNGV. J was trimmed by 5 bases and V by 5 bases; bases with no gene match: 6. As DNA, the CDR3 is TGTGCCAGCAGCATGGGACAGAAAGACAATGAGCAGTTCTTC. It codes for CASSMGQKDNEQFF.

The gene calls are TRBV28 and TRBJ2-7, with D perhaps given as TRBD1 or TRBD2 (5 bases each). The V end lost 3 bases, the J end lost 5 bases, and 11 bases lay between the germline ends. CDR1 and CDR2 from the germline V gene are MDHEN and SYDVKM. The CDR3 contains 13 residues. Here the CDR3 DNA reads TGTGCCAGCAGTTTCCCCGGGACCCACGAGCAGTACTTC. Protein sequence: CASSFPGTHEQYF.

This rearrangement joins TRBV7-2 to TRBJ2-3; no definite D call. The CDR3 loop spans 15 amino acids. From germline, CDR1 is SGHTA and CDR2 FQGNSA. Trimming stripped 4 bases from V and 0 bases from J, with 11 bases between. The CDR3 reads CASSSRTSSTDTQYF. As DNA, the CDR3 is TGTGCCAGCAGCTCACGAACCTCTAGCACAGATACGCAGTATTTT.

This clonotype was observed a handful of times. The rearrangement joins TRBV15 to TRBJ2-7; 9 bases are shared with TRBD1. From germline, CDR1 is LNHNV and CDR2 YYDKDF (reference sequence). With V trimmed by 6 bases and J by 3 bases, 3 bases remained unmatched. The CDR3 extends over 13 amino acids. CDR3 residues: CATRDRGLYEQYF. CDR3 sequence (DNA): TGTGCCACCAGGGACAGGGGACTCTACGAGCAGTACTTC. Full variable domain (remainder filled in from reference TRBV15 and TRBJ2-7): DAMVIQNPRYQVTQFGKPVTLSCSQTLNHNVMYWYQQKSSQAPKLLFHYYDKDFNNEADTPDNFQSRRPNTSFCFLDIRSPGLGDTAMYLCATRDRGLYEQYFGPGTRLTVT.

The table lists this clonotype with a few counts. One end of the junction is discordant with germline, which a read error may explain. The chain carries TRBV7-2 and TRBJ1-6; 7 bases fit TRBD1. Germline V gene sequence: CDR1 SGHTA, CDR2 FQGNSA. There are 14 residues in the CDR3. The CDR3 region has the DNA TGTGCCAGCAGACTTGACAGGGATAATTCACCCCACCACTTT. It is translated as CASRLDRDNSPHHF.